This T cell receptor beta chain was documented in a study of blood T cells in healthy people across ages. PCR was performed a second time for about 7 to 12 cycles using a sample-barcoded 5' primer and a J-beta primer mix. All cDNA molecules were each tagged by a template-switch adaptor with 12 random nucleotides. Each CDR3 protein is one row after TCRdb ran MiXCR on the 5' RACE reads. The sample yields under 2,000,000 distinct CDR3 sequences, roughly 49% seen once. In the case of this clonotype: Its antigen is not identified.

Russia was home to the donors, healthy Caucasian individuals aged about 6 to 90. The CDR3 is made up of 12 amino acids. The V gene's germline CDR1 is SQVTM and CDR2 ANQGSEA. The germline V and J ends were trimmed by 4 bases and 8 bases, with 12 bases remaining between them. Overall study results and limits: CMV status of donors was unknown, possibly confounding expanded clonotype changes. Naive and antigen-experienced cells could not be conclusively compared, given unsorted PBMCs.

Sequencing was done on a sample of blood. The sequence derives from a woman in her 40s in good health. This rearrangement joins TRBV29-1 to TRBJ2-1; D may match TRBD1 or TRBD2 (6 bases each). The CDR3 is CSVGGAADEQFF. As DNA, the CDR3 is TGCAGCGTTGGGGGGGCGGCGGATGAGCAGTTCTTC.